This T cell receptor beta chain stems from a study of cytomegalovirus exposure and HLA in healthy donors. As for the study in general: The same platform used for the roughly 600 first-cohort repertoires was also used for the 120 validation repertoires, as a later analysis reported. Study findings and constraints: A classifier reportedly called cytomegalovirus status with high sensitivity and specificity.

The V gene's germline CDR1 is SSHAT and CDR2 FNYEAQ (reference sequence). This CDR3 is built from 15 residues. Of note for this clone: Its antigen remains unknown. One end of the junction fails to match germline, which may point to a read error.

Sequencing used immunoSEQ multiplex PCR; TCRdb keeps in-frame clones, though not all of them. The sample consists of roughly 220,000 clones, about nine tenths of them appearing once. The J gene is TRBJ2-5, the V gene TRBV7-7; 7 bases line up with TRBD2. Sequenced sample: PBMCs. The sequence was obtained from a woman younger than 30 in good health and CMV-seronegative. As DNA, the CDR3 is TGTGCTAGCAGCTTAGGGAGGGTCAACCAAGAGACCCAGTACTTC. It encodes CASSLGRVNQETQYF.